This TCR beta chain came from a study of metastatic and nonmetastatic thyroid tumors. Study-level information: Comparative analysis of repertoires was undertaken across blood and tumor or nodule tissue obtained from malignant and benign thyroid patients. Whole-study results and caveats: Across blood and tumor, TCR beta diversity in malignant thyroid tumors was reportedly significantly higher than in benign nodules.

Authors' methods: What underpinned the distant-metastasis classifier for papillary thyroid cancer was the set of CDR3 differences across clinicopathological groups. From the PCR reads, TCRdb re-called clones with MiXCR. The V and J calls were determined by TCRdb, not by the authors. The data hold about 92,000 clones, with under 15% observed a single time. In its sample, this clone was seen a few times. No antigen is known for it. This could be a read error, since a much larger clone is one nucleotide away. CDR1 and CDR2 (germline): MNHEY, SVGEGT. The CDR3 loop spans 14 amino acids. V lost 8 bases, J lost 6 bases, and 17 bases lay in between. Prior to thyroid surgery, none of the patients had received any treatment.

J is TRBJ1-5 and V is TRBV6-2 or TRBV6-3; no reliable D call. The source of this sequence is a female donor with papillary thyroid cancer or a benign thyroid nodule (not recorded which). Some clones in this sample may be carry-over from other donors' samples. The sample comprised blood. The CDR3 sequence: CASLGLVEGQPQHF. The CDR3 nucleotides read TGTGCCAGCTTGGGCCTCGTGGAAGGTCAGCCCCAGCATTTT.